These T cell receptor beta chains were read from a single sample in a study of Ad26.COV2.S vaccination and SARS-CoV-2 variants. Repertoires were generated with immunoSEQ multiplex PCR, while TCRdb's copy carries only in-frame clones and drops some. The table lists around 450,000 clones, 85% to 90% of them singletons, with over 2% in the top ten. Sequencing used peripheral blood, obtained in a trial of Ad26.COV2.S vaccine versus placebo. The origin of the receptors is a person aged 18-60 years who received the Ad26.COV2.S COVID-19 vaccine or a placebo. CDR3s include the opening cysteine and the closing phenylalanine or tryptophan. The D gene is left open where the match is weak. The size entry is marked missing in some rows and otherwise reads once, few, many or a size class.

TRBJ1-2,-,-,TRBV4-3,CASSQASAARGYGYTF,TGCGCCAGCAGCCAAGCCTCCGCAGCGAGGGGCTATGGCTACACCTTC
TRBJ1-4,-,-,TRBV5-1,CASSLQGANEKLFF,TGCGCCAGCAGCTTACAGGGAGCTAATGAAAAACTGTTTTTT
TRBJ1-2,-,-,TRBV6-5,CASSPPGRSGTGYTF,TGTGCCAGCAGTCCCCCGGGCAGGTCAGGAACGGGCTACACCTTC
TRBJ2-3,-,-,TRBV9,CASSVVSVGTDTQYF,TGTGCCAGCAGCGTAGTAAGTGTTGGAACAGATACGCAGTATTTT
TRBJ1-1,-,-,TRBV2,CATRGENTEAFF,TGTGCCACGCGGGGAGAGAACACTGAAGCTTTCTTT
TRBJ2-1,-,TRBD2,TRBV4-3,CASSRGREDEQFF,TGCGCCAGCAGCCGCGGGAGGGAGGATGAGCAGTTCTTC
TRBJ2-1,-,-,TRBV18,CASSPTRTYNEQFF,TGTGCCAGCTCACCTACGCGCACCTACAATGAGCAGTTCTTC
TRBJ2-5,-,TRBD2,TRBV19,CASSRRSGIQETQYF,TGTGCCAGTAGCCGACGGAGCGGGATCCAAGAGACCCAGTACTTC
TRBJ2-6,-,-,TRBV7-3,CASSSVGAAGANVLTF,TGTGCCAGCAGCTCCGTAGGGGCGGCTGGGGCCAACGTCCTGACTTTC
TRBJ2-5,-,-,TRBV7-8,CASSLDQEETQYF,TGTGCCAGCAGCTTAGACCAGGAGGAGACCCAGTACTTC
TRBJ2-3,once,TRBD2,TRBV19,CASLRRGEDTQYF,TGTGCCTCTCTCCGGCGGGGGGAAGATACGCAGTATTTT
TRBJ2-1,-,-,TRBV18,CASSQDWGSYNEQFF,TGTGCCAGCTCACAGGACTGGGGGTCCTACAATGAGCAGTTCTTC
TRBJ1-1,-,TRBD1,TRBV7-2,CASSPRDRAWGNTEAFF,TGTGCCAGCAGCCCGCGCGACAGGGCCTGGGGGAACACTGAAGCTTTCTTT
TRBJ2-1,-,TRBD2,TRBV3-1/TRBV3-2,CASSLLAGGFDEQFF,TGTGCCAGCAGCCTACTAGCGGGAGGATTCGATGAGCAGTTCTTC
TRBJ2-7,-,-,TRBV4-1,CASSQQTGVLFPYEQYF,TGCGCCAGCAGCCAACAAACAGGAGTCTTATTCCCCTACGAGCAGTACTTC
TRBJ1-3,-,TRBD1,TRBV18,CASSPPNRLDRGLYTIYF,TGTGCCAGCTCACCACCGAATCGCTTGGACAGGGGGCTGTACACCATATATTTT
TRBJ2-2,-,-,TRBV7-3,CASSSGPSLTGELFF,TGTGCCAGCAGCTCGGGCCCTTCACTCACCGGGGAGCTGTTTTTT
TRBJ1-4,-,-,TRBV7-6,CASSVWRGKLFF,TGTGCCAGCAGTGTGTGGCGAGGAAAACTGTTTTTT
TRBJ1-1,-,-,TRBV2,CASNLDKNTEAFF,TGTGCCAGCAATCTGGATAAGAACACTGAAGCTTTCTTT
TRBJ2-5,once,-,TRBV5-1,CASSRGGATGETQYF,TGCGCCAGCAGTCGAGGCGGGGCGACGGGGGAGACCCAGTACTTC
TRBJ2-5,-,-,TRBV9,CASSVLALGKETQYF,TGTGCCAGCAGCGTCCTAGCCCTGGGAAAAGAGACCCAGTACTTC
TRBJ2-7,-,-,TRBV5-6,CASSWRGVPYEQYF,TGTGCCAGCAGCTGGAGGGGGGTTCCCTACGAGCAGTACTTC
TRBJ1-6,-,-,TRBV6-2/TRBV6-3,CASSYVSADDSPLHF,TGTGCCAGCAGTTACGTTTCAGCAGACGATTCACCCCTCCACTTT
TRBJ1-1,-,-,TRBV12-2,CASRLEGRSRAFF,TGTGCAAGTCGCTTAGAGGGGAGGTCCCGGGCTTTCTTT
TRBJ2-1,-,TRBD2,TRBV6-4,CASSHSGRVNNEQFF,TGTGCCAGCAGTCACAGCGGGAGGGTTAACAATGAGCAGTTCTTC
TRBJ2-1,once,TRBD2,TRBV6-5,CASKAGESPEQFF,TGTGCCAGCAAAGCGGGAGAGTCCCCTGAGCAGTTCTTC
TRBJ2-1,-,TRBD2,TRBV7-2,CASRPPGTSGTISYNEQFF,TGTGCCAGCAGACCACCAGGGACTAGCGGGACTATCTCCTACAATGAGCAGTTCTTC
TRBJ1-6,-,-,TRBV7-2,CASSLRGLNNSPLHF,TGTGCCAGCAGCTTACGGGGACTCAACAATTCACCCCTCCACTTT